This T cell receptor beta chain was observed in a study of tumor and adjacent non-tumor tissue in lung cancer. Study as a whole: The patients, roughly 10 men and several women, were about 31 to 76 with stage I to III disease.

The CDR3 runs 15 residues. CDR1 and CDR2 (germline): PRHDT, FYEKMQ (reference sequence). The ends were cut back, 5 bases at V and 3 bases at J, with 14 bases in the middle. RNA was extracted from bulk tissue without any cell sorting. Chemotherapy-naive patients with new lung cancer underwent thoracic surgery in China, August–late 2014. A modified ARM-PCR protocol with three rounds of nested PCR amplified TCRbeta. TCRdb itself ran the multiplex PCR reads through MiXCR, one entry per CDR3 protein. The table shows approximately 86,000 distinct CDR3 sequences, with 72% occurring only once. This sequence joins TRBV13 and TRBJ1-5; tentative D call: TRBD1 (6 bases). What was sequenced was lung tumor tissue. The TCR comes from a woman aged 40-49 years with non-small cell lung cancer. The CDR3 DNA follows: TGTGCCAGCAGCAAGGGGGGGGGTTACAATCAGCCCCAGCATTTT. Translation gives CASSKGGGYNQPQHF.